The rows below give T cell receptor beta chains drawn from one sample of a study of T cells in Graves' hyperthyroidism and ophthalmopathy. TCRdb re-called the multiplex PCR reads with MiXCR, one entry per CDR3 protein. Of about 640,000 distinct CDR3 sequences listed, more than 20% are singletons. Sequenced sample: blood. These receptors were obtained from a young man with Graves' ophthalmopathy. The CDR3 runs from the conserved cysteine through the conserved F or W. The listing skips clone size in some rows; elsewhere it reads once, few, many or a size class.

clone_size	j_call	v_call	cdr3_length	cdr3_aa
NA	TRBJ2-5	TRBV12-3/TRBV12-4	14	CASSFSGGGVTQYF
NA	TRBJ1-5	TRBV5-8	15	CASSLGQGAFQPQHF
many	TRBJ2-7	TRBV28	14	CASSLWRQGDEQYF
many	TRBJ2-7	TRBV2	11	CAIDSSYEQYF
few	TRBJ2-3	TRBV28	19	CASSFGLLTSSPSTDTQYF
many	TRBJ2-7	TRBV27	14	CATQPLADWNEQYF
NA	TRBJ1-4	TRBV10-3	15	CAIRPTLRGGEKLFF
NA	TRBJ1-4	TRBV7-9	15	CASSLRDSGNEKLFF
many	TRBJ2-1	TRBV2	14	CASRQGANVNEQFF
few	TRBJ2-1	TRBV6-1	16	CASSEATGLAAREQFF
many	TRBJ2-1	TRBV11-3	19	CASSLDQLIRDSSYNEQFF
few	TRBJ2-7	TRBV14	15	CASSLIQGDPYEQYF
many	TRBJ2-2	TRBV28	12	CASSQFAGELFF
NA	TRBJ1-2	TRBV2	12	CASGGAINGYTF
many	TRBJ2-2	TRBV7-6	16	CASSLAGGPNTGELFF
NA	TRBJ1-1	TRBV6-1	11	CASSDAESAFF
many	TRBJ2-3	TRBV6-1	13	CASTAYRIDTQYF
NA	TRBJ2-6	TRBV10-3	16	CATTAGSGSGANVLTF
few	TRBJ2-2	TRBV19	14	CASSGQTNTGELFF
few	TRBJ1-2	TRBV15	14	CATSRDRQGEGYTF
once	TRBJ2-1	TRBV19	15	CASHPVAGGHNEQFF
NA	NA	TRBV9	15	CASSQEPADSYEQFF
NA	TRBJ1-5	TRBV29-1	13	CSGFRDRDQPQHF
NA	TRBJ1-6	TRBV7-9	14	CASIEDRYNSPLHF
NA	TRBJ1-1	TRBV28	14	CASSLVVMNTEAFF